One T cell receptor beta chain is described in this entry. Its target is unknown. The entry originates in a study of human T cells and chemical hapten exposure. As for the study in general: Donors were sensitized with 2% DPC on the upper inner arm. Diphenylcyclopropenone was applied weekly to patients' scalps across the roughly 24-week study. General observations from the study: Having alopecia, the donors may differ immunologically from healthy people.

CDR1 is LGHDT, CDR2 YNNKEL, per germline (reference sequence). V was clipped by 7 bases and J by 2 bases, with 13 bases between them. This CDR3 has 14 residues. Stated time point: patch test 3, about 24 weeks after DPC sensitization. Treatment of the sample: therapeutic diphenylcyclopropenone sensitization with weekly scalp DPC. Library preparation tagged each individual cDNA molecule with a unique molecular identifier. TCRdb itself ran the RACE reads through MiXCR, one entry per CDR3 protein. The repertoire holds over 65,000 distinct CDR3 sequences, with 11% as singletons. The clonotype comes from a woman aged 50 to 60 with alopecia areata. Some clones in this sample may be carry-over from other donors' samples. The material sequenced was whole blood, taken in connection with sensitization to the hapten diphenylcyclopropenone (DPC). V usage is TRBV3-1 and J usage is TRBJ2-3; possibly TRBD2 for D (5 bases). Here the CDR3 reads CASTGRGNTDTQYF. DNA of the CDR3: TGTGCCAGCACGGGCCGGGGTAACACAGATACGCAGTATTTT.